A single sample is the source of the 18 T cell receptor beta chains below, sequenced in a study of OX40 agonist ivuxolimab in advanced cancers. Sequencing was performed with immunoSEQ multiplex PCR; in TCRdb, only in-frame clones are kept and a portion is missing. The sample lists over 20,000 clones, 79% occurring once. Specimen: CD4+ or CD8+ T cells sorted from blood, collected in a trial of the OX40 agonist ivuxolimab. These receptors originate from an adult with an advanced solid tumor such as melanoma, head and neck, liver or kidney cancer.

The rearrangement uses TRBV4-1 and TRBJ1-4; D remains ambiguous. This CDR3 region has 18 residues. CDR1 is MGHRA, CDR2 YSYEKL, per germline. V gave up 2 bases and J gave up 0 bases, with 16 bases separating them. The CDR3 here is CASSQYETSPATNEKLFF. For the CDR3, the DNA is TGCGCCAGCAGCCAATACGAGACAAGCCCTGCAACTAATGAAAAACTGTTTTTT.

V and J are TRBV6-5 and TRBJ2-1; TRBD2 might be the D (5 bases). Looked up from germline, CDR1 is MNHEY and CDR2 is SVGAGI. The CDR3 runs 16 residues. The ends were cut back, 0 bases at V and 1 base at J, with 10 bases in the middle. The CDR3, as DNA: TGTGCCAGCAGTTACTCGACACTAGTATCCTACAATGAGCAGTTCTTC. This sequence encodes CASSYSTLVSYNEQFF.

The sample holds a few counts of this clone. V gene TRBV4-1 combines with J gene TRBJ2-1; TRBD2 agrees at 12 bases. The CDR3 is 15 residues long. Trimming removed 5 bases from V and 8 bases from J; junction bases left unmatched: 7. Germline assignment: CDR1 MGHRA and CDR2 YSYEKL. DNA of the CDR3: TGCGCCAGCAGCTCCCTAGCGGGGGGGCCTCATGAGCAGTTCTTC. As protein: CASSSLAGGPHEQFF.

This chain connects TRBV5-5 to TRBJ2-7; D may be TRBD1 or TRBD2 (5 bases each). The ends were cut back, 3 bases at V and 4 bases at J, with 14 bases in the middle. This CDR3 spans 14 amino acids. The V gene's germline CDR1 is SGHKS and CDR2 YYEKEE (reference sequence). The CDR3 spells CASSSDGAQYEQYF. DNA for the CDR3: TGTGCCAGCAGCTCGGACGGGGCGCAATACGAGCAGTACTTC.

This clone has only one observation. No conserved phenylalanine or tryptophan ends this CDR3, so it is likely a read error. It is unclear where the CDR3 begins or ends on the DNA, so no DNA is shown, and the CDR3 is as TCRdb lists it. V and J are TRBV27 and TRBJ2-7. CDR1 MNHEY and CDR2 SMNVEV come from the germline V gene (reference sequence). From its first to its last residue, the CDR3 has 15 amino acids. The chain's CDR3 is CASSFLDYVLGQGAG.

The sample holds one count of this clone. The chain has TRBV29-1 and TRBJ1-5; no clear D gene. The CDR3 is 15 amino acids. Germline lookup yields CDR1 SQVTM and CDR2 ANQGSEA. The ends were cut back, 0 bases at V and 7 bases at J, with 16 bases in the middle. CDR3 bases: TGCAGCGTTGAAGATAAGCCCGGATCGGCGCAGCCCCAGCATTTT. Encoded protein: CSVEDKPGSAQPQHF.

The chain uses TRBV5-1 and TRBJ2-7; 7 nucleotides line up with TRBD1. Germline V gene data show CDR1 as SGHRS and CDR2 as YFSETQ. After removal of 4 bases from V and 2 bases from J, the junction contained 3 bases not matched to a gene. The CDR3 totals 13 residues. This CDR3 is CASSVGQTYEQYF. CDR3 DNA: TGCGCCAGCAGCGTGGGACAGACCTACGAGCAGTACTTC.

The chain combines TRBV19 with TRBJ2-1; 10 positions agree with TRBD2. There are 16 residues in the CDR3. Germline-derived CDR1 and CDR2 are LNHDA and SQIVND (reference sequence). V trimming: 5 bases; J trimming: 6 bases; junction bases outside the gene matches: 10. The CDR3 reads CASSLASGSILNEQFF. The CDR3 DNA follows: TGTGCCAGTAGTTTAGCTAGCGGGAGTATCCTCAATGAGCAGTTCTTC. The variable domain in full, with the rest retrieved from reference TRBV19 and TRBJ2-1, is DGGITQSPKYLFRKEGQNVTLSCEQNLNHDAMYWYRQDPGQGLRLIYYSQIVNDFQKGDIAEGYSVSREKKESFPLTVTSAQKNPTAFYLCASSLASGSILNEQFFGPGTRLTVL.

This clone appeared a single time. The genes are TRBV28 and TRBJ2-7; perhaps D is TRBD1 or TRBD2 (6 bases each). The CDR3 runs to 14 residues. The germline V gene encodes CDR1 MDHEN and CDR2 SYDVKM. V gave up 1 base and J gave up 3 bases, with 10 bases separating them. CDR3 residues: CASSLLQGGYEQYF. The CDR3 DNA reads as TGTGCCAGCAGTTTATTACAGGGAGGCTACGAGCAGTACTTC.

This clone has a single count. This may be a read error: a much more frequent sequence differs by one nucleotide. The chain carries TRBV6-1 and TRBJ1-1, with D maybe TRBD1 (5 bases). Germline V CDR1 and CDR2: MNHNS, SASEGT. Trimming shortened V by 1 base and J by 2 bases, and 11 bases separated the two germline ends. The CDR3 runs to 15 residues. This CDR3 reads CASSEGGEINTEAFF. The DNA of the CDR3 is TGTGCCAGCAGTGAAGGGGGGGAGATAAACACTGAAGCTTTCTTT.

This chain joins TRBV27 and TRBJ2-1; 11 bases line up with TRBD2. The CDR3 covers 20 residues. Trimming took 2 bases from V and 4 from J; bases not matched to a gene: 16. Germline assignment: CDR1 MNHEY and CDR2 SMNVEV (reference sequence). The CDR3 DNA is TGTGCCAGCAGTTTACAAGGTAGTAGCGGGAGGGCCTGGATTTACAATGAGCAGTTCTTC. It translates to CASSLQGSSGRAWIYNEQFF.

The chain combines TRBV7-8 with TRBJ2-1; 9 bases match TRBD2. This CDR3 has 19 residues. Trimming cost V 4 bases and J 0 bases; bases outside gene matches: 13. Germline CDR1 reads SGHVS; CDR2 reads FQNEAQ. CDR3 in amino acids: CASSSPETSGQSSYNEQFF. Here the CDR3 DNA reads TGTGCCAGCAGCTCCCCGGAGACTAGCGGACAAAGCTCCTACAATGAGCAGTTCTTC.

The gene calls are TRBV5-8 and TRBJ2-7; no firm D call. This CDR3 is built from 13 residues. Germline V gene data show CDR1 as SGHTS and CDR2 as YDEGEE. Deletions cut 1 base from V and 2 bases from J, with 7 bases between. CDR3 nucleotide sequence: TGTGCCAGCAGCTTGACAGAAACCTACGAGCAGTACTTC. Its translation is CASSLTETYEQYF.

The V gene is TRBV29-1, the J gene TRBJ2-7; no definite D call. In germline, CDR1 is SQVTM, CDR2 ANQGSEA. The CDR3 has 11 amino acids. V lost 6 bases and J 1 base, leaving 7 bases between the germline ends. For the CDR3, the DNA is TGCAGCGTGGTGGAGTCCTACGAGCAGTACTTC. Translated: CSVVESYEQYF.

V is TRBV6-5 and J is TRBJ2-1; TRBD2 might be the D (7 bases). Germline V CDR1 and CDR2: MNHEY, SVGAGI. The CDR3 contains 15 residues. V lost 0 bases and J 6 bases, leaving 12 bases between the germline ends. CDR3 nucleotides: TGTGCCAGCAGTTACTCGCGGGGGCTGGGCAATGAGCAGTTCTTC. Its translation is CASSYSRGLGNEQFF.

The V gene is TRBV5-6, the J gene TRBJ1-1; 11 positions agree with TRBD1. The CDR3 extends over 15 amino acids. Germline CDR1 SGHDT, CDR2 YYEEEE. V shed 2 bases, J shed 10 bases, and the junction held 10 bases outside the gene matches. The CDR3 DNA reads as TGTGCCAGCAGCTTTGGGACAGGGGGTCGGGTCGGAGCTTTCTTT. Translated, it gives CASSFGTGGRVGAFF.

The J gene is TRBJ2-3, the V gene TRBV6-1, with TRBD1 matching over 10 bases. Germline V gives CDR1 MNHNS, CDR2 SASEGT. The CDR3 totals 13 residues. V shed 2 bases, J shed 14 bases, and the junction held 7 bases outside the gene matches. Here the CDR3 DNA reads TGTGCCAGCAGTGAAAAAGACAGGGGGCCAAGGTATTTT. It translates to CASSEKDRGPRYF.

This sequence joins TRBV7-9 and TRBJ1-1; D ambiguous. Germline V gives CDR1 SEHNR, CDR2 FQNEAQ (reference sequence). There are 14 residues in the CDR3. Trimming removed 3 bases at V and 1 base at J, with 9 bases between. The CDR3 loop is CASSFGPRNTEAFF. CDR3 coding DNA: TGTGCCAGCAGCTTTGGACCGAGGAACACTGAAGCTTTCTTT. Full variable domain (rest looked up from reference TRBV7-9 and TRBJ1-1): DTGVSQNPRHKITKRGQNVTFRCDPISEHNRLYWYRQTLGQGPEFLTYFQNEAQLEKSRLLSDRFSAERPKGSFSTLEIQRTEQGDSAMYLCASSFGPRNTEAFFGQGTRLTVV.